Given below is one T cell receptor (beta chain) in context. Trimming shortened V by 1 base and J by 2 bases, and 12 bases separated the two germline ends. The CDR3 runs to 16 residues. From germline, CDR1 is SGHVS and CDR2 FNYEAQ. The sample comes from a study of blood T cell repertoires in COVID-19. In the study overall: T cells, B-cell-depleted T cells, or PBMCs supplied cDNA or gDNA.

Using immunoSEQ multiplex PCR, the repertoire was profiled, and TCRdb retains in-frame clones only, with some absent. Of fewer than 350,000 clones in the sample, around 90% were seen once. Sequenced sample: peripheral blood. V usage is TRBV7-6 and J usage is TRBJ1-5, with D perhaps TRBD1 (5 bases). This receptor was obtained from a man aged 25 to 40 with COVID-19, enrolled during active disease. Written as DNA, the CDR3 is TGTGCCAGCAGCTTAGAAGGGACTTGGGGCAATCAGCCCCAGCATTTT. Translating gives CASSLEGTWGNQPQHF. The variable domain in full, completed from reference TRBV7-6 and TRBJ1-5, reads GAGVSQSPRYKVTKRGQDVALRCDPISGHVSLYWYRQALGQGPEFLTYFNYEAQQDKSGLPNDRFSAERPEGSISTLTIQRTEQRDSAMYRCASSLEGTWGNQPQHFGDGTRLSIL.